This note documents a single T cell receptor beta chain sequence. What it recognizes is unknown. Assay used: immunoSEQ multiplex PCR; TCRdb lists only in-frame clones, some missing. The table lists over 2 million clones, about nine tenths of them singletons. The entry originates in a study of shared clonotypes between healthy human individuals. Study-level information: The cohort had two women and a few men, ages 18 to 49. Study results and caveats: The generation probabilities recorded for non-shared clonotypes fell below those of clonotypes shared by all four donors.

Source material: naive CD4+ T cells from PBMCs. The subset was: CD45RA+ positively selected. This TCR was sampled from a man between 18 and 35 years old in good health. Some clones in this sample may be carry-over from other donors' samples.

The CDR3 spells CASSFPWARGETQYF. The CDR3 region has the DNA TGTGCCAGCAGCTTCCCCTGGGCGCGGGGAGAGACCCAGTACTTC. This chain links TRBV7-6 with TRBJ2-5, with D possibly matching TRBD2 (6 bases). The V gene lost 3 bases and the J gene lost 4 bases, with 15 bases spanning the gap. Germline V CDR1 and CDR2: SGHVS, FNYEAQ. The CDR3 spans 15 residues. Using reference TRBV7-6 and TRBJ2-5 for the parts outside the CDR3, the full variable domain is GAGVSQSPRYKVTKRGQDVALRCDPISGHVSLYWYRQALGQGPEFLTYFNYEAQQDKSGLPNDRFSAERPEGSISTLTIQRTEQRDSAMYRCASSFPWARGETQYFGPGTRLLVL.